This T cell receptor (beta chain) comes out of a study of blood T cell repertoires in COVID-19. TCRdb keeps only in-frame clones here, not all; method: immunoSEQ multiplex PCR. This sample has about 90,000 clones, with approximately 88% found just once. The CDR3 is 15 residues long. Germline CDR1 is KGHSH and CDR2 is LQKENI. V was trimmed by 1 base and J by 4 bases, leaving 13 bases between them. The material sequenced was peripheral blood. This sequence was found in an older woman with acute or convalescent COVID-19. The chain carries TRBV18 and TRBJ1-1, with a possible D match to TRBD1 (6 bases). CDR3 sequence reads: CASSPQGDGITEAFF. CDR3 coding DNA: TGTGCCAGCTCACCACAGGGGGACGGGATCACTGAAGCTTTCTTT.